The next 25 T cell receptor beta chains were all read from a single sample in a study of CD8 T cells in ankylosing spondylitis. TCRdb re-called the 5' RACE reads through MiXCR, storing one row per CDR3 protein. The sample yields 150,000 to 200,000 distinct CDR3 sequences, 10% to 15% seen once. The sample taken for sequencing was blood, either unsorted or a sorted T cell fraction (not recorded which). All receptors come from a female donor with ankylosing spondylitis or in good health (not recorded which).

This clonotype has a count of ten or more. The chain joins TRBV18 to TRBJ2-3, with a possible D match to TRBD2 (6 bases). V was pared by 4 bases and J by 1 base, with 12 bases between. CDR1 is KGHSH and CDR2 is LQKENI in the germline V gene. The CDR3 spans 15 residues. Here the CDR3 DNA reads TGTGCCAGCTCACGGACGGGAGATGGCACAGATACGCAGTATTTT. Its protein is CASSRTGDGTDTQYF.

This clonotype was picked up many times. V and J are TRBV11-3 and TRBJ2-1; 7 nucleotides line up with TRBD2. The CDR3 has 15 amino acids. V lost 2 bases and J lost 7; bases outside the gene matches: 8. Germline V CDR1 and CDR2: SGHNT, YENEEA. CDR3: CASSLWRLAENEQFF. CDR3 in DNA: TGTGCCAGCAGCTTATGGCGGCTAGCGGAGAATGAGCAGTTCTTC. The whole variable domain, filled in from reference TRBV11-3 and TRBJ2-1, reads EAGVVQSPRYKIIEKKQPVAFWCNPISGHNTLYWYLQNLGQGPELLIRYENEEAVDDSQLPKDRFSAERLKGVDSTLKIQPAELGDSAVYLCASSLWRLAENEQFFGPGTRLTVL.

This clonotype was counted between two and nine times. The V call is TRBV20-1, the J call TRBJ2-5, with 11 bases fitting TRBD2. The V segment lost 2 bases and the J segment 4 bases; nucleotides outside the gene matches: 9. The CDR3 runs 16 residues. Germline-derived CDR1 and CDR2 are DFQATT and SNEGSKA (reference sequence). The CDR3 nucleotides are TGCAGTGCTAGACGGATGAATCTAGCGGGGGGAGAGACCCAGTACTTC. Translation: CSARRMNLAGGETQYF.

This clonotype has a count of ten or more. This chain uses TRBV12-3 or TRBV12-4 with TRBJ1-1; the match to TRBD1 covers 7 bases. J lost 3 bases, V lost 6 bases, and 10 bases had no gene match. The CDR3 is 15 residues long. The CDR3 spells CASSPQGQRDTEAFF. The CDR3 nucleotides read TGTGCCAGCAGCCCCCAGGGACAGAGGGACACTGAAGCTTTCTTT.

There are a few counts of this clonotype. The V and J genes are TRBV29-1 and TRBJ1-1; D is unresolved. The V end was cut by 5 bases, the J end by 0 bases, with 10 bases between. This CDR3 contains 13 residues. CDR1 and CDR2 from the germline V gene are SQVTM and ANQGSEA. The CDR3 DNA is TGCAGCGTTAAGGAGCCTGTGAACACTGAAGCTTTCTTT. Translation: CSVKEPVNTEAFF.

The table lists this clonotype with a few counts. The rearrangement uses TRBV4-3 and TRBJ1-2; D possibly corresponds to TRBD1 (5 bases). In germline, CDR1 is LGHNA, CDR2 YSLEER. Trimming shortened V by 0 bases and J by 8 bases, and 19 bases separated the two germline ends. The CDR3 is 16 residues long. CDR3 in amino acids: CASSQDEYERGAGYTF. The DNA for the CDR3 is TGCGCCAGCAGCCAAGATGAGTACGAGAGGGGAGCCGGCTACACCTTC.

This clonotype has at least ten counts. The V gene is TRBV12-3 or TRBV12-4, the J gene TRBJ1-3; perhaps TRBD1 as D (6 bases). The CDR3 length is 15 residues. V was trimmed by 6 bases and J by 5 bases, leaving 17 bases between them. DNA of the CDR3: TGTGCCAGCAGCCCCCGGACAGCAAAGCGAAACACCATATATTTT. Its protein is CASSPRTAKRNTIYF.

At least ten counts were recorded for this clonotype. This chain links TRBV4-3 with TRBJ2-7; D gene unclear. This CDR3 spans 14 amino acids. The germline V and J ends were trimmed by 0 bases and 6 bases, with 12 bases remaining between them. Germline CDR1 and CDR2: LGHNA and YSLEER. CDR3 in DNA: TGCGCCAGCAGCCAAGATCTCCTCGCGCGCGAGCAGTACTTC. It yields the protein CASSQDLLAREQYF.

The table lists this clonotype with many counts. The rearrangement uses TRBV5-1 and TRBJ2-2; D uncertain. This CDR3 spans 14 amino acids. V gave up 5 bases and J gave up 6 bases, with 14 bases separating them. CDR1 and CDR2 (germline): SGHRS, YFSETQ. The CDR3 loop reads CASRLTGSAGELFF. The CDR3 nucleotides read TGCGCCAGCAGACTTACGGGTTCTGCCGGGGAGCTGTTTTTT. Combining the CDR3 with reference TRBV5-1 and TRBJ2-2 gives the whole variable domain KAGVTQTPRYLIKTRGQQVTLSCSPISGHRSVSWYQQTPGQGLQFLFEYFSETQRNKGNFPGRFSGRQFSNSRSEMNVSTLELGDSALYLCASRLTGSAGELFFGEGSRLTVL.

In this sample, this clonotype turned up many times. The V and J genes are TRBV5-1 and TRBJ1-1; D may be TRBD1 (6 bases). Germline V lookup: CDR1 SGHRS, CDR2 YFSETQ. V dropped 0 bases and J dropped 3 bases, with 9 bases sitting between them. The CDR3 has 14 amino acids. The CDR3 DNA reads TGCGCCAGCAGCTTGGGACAGGTAGACACTGAAGCTTTCTTT. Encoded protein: CASSLGQVDTEAFF.

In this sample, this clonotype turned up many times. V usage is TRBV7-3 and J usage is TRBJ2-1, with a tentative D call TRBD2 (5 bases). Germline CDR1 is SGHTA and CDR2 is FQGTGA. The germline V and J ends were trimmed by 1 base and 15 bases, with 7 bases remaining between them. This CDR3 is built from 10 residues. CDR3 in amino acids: CASSLNGLFF. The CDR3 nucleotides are TGTGCCAGCAGCTTAAATGGACTGTTCTTC.

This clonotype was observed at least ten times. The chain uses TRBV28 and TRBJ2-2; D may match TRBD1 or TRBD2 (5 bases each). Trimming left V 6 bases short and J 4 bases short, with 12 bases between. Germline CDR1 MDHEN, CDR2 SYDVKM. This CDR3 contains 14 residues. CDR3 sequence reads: CASSGTTRTGELFF. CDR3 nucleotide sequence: TGTGCCAGCAGCGGGACGACGCGCACCGGGGAGCTGTTTTTT.

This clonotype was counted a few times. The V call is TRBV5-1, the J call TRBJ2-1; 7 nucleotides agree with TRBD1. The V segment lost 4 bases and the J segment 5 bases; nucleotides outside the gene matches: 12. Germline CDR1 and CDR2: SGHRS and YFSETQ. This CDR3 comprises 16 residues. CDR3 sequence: CASSPIPGQFHNEQFF. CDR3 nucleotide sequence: TGCGCCAGCAGCCCGATCCCGGGACAGTTCCACAATGAGCAGTTCTTC.

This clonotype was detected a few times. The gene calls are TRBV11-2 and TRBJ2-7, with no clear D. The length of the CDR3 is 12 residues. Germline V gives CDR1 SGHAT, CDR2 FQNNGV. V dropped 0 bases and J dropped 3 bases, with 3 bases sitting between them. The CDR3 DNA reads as TGTGCCAGCAGCTTAGAAAACTACGAGCAGTACTTC. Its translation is CASSLENYEQYF.

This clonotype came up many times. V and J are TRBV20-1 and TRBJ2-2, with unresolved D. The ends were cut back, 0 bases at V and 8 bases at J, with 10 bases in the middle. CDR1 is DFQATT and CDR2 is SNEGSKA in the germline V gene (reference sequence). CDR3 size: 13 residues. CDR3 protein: CSARDIPTGELFF. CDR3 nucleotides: TGCAGTGCTAGAGATATCCCGACAGGGGAGCTGTTTTTT.

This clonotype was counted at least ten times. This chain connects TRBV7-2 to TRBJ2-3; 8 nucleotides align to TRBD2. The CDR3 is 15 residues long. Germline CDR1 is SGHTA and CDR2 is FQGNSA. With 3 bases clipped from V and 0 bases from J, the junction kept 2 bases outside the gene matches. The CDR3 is CASSFASGSTDTQYF. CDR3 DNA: TGTGCCAGCAGCTTCGCTAGCGGGAGCACAGATACGCAGTATTTT. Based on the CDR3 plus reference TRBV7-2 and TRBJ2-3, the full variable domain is GAGVSQSPSNKVTEKGKDVELRCDPISGHTALYWYRQSLGQGLEFLIYFQGNSAPDKSGLPSDRFSAERTGGSVSTLTIQRTQQEDSAVYLCASSFASGSTDTQYFGPGTRLTVL.

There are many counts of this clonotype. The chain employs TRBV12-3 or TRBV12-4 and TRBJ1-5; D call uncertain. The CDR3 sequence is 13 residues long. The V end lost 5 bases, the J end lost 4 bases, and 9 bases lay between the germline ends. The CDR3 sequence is CASSPDGNQPQHF. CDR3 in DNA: TGTGCCAGCAGTCCCGACGGGAATCAGCCCCAGCATTTT.

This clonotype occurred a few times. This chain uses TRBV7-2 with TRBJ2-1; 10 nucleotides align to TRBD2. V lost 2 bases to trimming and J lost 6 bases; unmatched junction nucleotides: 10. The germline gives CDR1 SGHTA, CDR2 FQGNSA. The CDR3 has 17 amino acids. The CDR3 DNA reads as TGTGCCAGCAGCTTAAACACGGTGACTAGCGGGCGCAATGAGCAGTTCTTC. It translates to CASSLNTVTSGRNEQFF.

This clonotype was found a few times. As DNA, the CDR3 is TGTGCCAGCAGTTCCGCGGGACCGGGGGAGCAGTACTTC. It specifies CASSSAGPGEQYF. The gene calls are TRBV6-2 or TRBV6-3 and TRBJ2-7; TRBD2 is a possible D gene (6 bases). The V end was cut by 4 bases, the J end by 7 bases, with 14 bases between. The CDR3 length is 13 residues. The germline gives CDR1 MNHEY, CDR2 SVGEGT.

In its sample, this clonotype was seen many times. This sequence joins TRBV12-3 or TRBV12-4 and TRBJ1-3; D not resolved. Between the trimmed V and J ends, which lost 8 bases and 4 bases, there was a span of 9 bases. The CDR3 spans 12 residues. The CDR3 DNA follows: TGTGCCAGCGGGCGTTCCGGAAACACCATATATTTT. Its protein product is CASGRSGNTIYF.

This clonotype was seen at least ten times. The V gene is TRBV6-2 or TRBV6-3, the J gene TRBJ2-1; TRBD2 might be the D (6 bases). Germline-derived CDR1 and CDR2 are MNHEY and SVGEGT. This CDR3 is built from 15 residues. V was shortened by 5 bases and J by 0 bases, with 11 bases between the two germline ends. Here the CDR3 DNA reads TGTGCCAGCAGTACCGGGACTTTCTCCTACAATGAGCAGTTCTTC. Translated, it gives CASSTGTFSYNEQFF.

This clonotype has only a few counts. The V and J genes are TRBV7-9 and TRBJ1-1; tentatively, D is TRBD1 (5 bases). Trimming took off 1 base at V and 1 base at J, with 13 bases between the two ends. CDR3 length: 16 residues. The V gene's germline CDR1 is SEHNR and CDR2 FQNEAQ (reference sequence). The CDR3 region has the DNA TGTGCCAGCAGCTTAGGTTCGGGACTGGGGAACACTGAAGCTTTCTTT. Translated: CASSLGSGLGNTEAFF.

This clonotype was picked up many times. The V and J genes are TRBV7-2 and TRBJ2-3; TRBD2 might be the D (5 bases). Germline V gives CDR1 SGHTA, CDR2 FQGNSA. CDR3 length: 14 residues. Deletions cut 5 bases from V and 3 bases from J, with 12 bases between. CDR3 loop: CASSHQTGTDTQYF. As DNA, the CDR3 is TGTGCCAGCAGCCACCAAACGGGGACAGATACGCAGTATTTT.

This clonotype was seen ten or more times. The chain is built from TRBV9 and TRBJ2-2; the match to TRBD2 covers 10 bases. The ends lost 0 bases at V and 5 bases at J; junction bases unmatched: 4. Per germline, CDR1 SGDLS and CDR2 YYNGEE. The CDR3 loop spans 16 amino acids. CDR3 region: CASSVGLAGTTGELFF. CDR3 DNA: TGTGCCAGCAGCGTAGGACTAGCGGGCACTACCGGGGAGCTGTTTTTT.

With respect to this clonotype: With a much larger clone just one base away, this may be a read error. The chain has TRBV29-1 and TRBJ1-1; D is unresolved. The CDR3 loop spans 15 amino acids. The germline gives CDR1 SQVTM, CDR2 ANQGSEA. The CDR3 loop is CGVEDPERVNTEAFF. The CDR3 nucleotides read TGCGGCGTTGAAGATCCTGAGCGGGTGAACACTGAAGCTTTCTTT. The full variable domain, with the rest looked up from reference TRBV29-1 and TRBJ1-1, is SAVISQKPSRDICQRGTSLTIQCQVDSQVTMMFWYRQQPGQSLTLIATANQGSEATYESGFVIDKFPISRPNLTFSTLTVSNMSPEDSSIYLCGVEDPERVNTEAFFGQGTRLTVV.